The subject of this entry is one T cell receptor (beta chain). The antigen remains unidentified. The sample comes from a study of T-cell reconstitution after alpha-beta-depleted transplantation in children. The CDR3 length is 17 residues. Unique molecular identifiers were incorporated when the TCRbeta library was constructed. TCRdb itself ran the PCR reads through MiXCR, one entry per CDR3 protein. The data show 200,000 or so distinct CDR3 sequences, about 6% seen once. Whole-study findings and limits: By one year post-transplant, T-cell counts and diversity largely arose from T cells that were newly produced.

Sequences were derived from PBMCs, sampled before TCRalphabeta/CD19-depleted stem cell transplant. The receptor was isolated from a girl under three years old with combined immunodeficiency, due to receive a stem cell transplant. The chain couples TRBV21-1 to TRBJ2-3; the table's D call, TRBD2, has no DNA check behind it. TRBV21-1 is reported as a pseudogene. CDR3 coding DNA: TGTGCCAGCAGCAAATCTAGCGGGGGGCAGAGCACAGATACGCAGTATTTT. Translating it yields CASSKSSGGQSTDTQYF.